This TCR beta chain was identified in a study of blood T cell repertoires in COVID-19. Study details: From the United States, Italy and Spain came samples of acute and convalescent COVID-19. PBMCs, B-cell-depleted T cells, or T cells provided the cDNA or gDNA that made up the material.

CDR3 length: 14 residues. Germline CDR1 and CDR2: MNHEY and SMNVEV (reference sequence). The V and J ends lost 9 bases and 8 bases respectively, with 20 bases between them. In the original workflow: For nucleated cells, counts were estimated from reference gene primer amplification. Sequenced by immunoSEQ multiplex PCR; TCRdb stores in-frame clones only, minus some. V, J and clone size were drawn from that table, and D and trimming were deduced from the DNA. The sample carries 20,000 or so clones, 86% recorded once. The sample was peripheral blood. The sequence was obtained from a man between 70 and 80 years old with acute or convalescent COVID-19. The V gene is TRBV27, the J gene TRBJ2-1; weak D call: TRBD2 (5 bases). Here the CDR3 reads CASGLAYNSHEQFF. The CDR3, as DNA: TGTGCCAGTGGGCTAGCTTATAACTCCCATGAGCAGTTCTTC.